The 23 T cell receptor beta chains reported below all come from one sample, sequenced in a study of T cells in Graves' hyperthyroidism and ophthalmopathy (dated 2019 in TCRdb). Receptors were amplified or captured by multiplex PCR. TCRdb shows the sequencer as Illumina HiSeq 2000. The TCR beta CDR3 regions were amplified from RNA transcripts. The TCR CDR3 was subjected to a first round of RT-PCR using the HTBI primer set and the Qiagen OneStep RT-PCR kit. The public sequencing data were trimmed at Q25 with fastp and processed into clonotypes with MiXCR by TCRdb, which kept only in-frame beta chains. CDR3 protein sequences are deduplicated, and each keeps its most common genes and DNA. The sample includes about 580,000 distinct CDR3 sequences, with about half observed a single time. Of the sample, about 8% falls within the top ten clones. Material for sequencing was peripheral blood or thyroid tissue (not recorded which). The receptors shown here come from a woman between 18 and 29 years old with Graves' hyperthyroidism.

The chain links TRBV7-2 to TRBJ2-7, with TRBD2 identical over 7 bases. CDR3 length: 14 residues. V shed 5 bases and J 4 bases; nucleotides not matched to a gene: 8. The germline V gene encodes CDR1 SGHTA and CDR2 FQGNSA. CDR3 residues: CASSPGGGLYEQYF. CDR3 nucleotide sequence: TGTGCCAGCAGCCCTGGGGGAGGGTTGTACGAGCAGTACTTC.

Here the CDR3 DNA reads TGTGCCAGCCATAGCGGGAGAAGCACAGATACGCAGTATTTT. It specifies CASHSGRSTDTQYF. The V call is TRBV2, the J call TRBJ2-3, with TRBD2 identical over 9 bases. This CDR3 has 14 amino acids. V shed 8 bases and J 0 bases; nucleotides not matched to a gene: 3. Germline CDR1 SNHLY, CDR2 FYNNEI.

This chain links TRBV7-2 with TRBJ2-7; D is unclear. The J call may be incorrect, as the DNA end agrees better with TRBJ2-4. Germline V gene data show CDR1 as SGHTA and CDR2 as FQGNSA. The length of the CDR3 is 16 residues. CDR3 nucleotide sequence: TGTGCCAGCAGCTTAACCTGGACGGTAGCCAAAAACATTCAGTACTTC. Translation: CASSLTWTVAKNIQYF.

The genes are TRBV6-5 and TRBJ1-2, with 7 bases lining up with TRBD1. V shed 7 bases and J 7 bases; nucleotides not matched to a gene: 21. The length of the CDR3 is 17 residues. CDR1 and CDR2 from the germline V gene are MNHEY and SVGAGI. CDR3 protein: CASNTHEGAQGRSGYTF. CDR3 DNA: TGTGCCAGCAATACCCACGAGGGGGCGCAGGGTCGCTCTGGCTACACCTTC.

The rearrangement joins TRBV20-1 to TRBJ2-3, with D possibly matching TRBD2 (6 bases). This CDR3 has 12 residues. Germline CDR1 DFQATT, CDR2 SNEGSKA (reference sequence). The CDR3 coding sequence is TGCACCTGGGGGGTTAACACAGATACGCAGTATTTT. Protein: CTWGVNTDTQYF.

This clonotype has at least ten counts. The genes are TRBV7-8 and TRBJ2-7, with 11 bases that match TRBD2. From germline, CDR1 is SGHVS and CDR2 FQNEAQ. This CDR3 has 15 residues. Unmatched junction bases numbered 5, after V lost 5 bases and J lost 2 bases. CDR3 sequence: CASSPGGLAAYEQYF. CDR3 DNA sequence: TGTGCCAGCAGCCCAGGGGGACTAGCGGCCTACGAGCAGTACTTC. The variable domain in full, with the rest retrieved from reference TRBV7-8 and TRBJ2-7, is GAGVSQSPRYKVAKRGQDVALRCDPISGHVSLFWYQQALGQGPEFLTYFQNEAQLDKSGLPSDRFFAERPEGSVSTLKIQRTQQEDSAVYLCASSPGGLAAYEQYFGPGTRLTVT.

With respect to this clonotype: Compared with germline, one end of the junction differs, possibly owing to a read error. In nucleotides, the CDR3 is TGTGCCAGCAGCGTAGCTGTGGGCACAGATACGCAGTATTTT. Protein sequence: CASSVAVGTDTQYF. The rearrangement uses TRBV7-8 and TRBJ2-3; D not resolved. From germline, CDR1 is SGHVS and CDR2 FQNEAQ. This CDR3 spans 14 amino acids. The full variable domain, with the rest looked up from reference TRBV7-8 and TRBJ2-3, is GAGVSQSPRYKVAKRGQDVALRCDPISGHVSLFWYQQALGQGPEFLTYFQNEAQLDKSGLPSDRFFAERPEGSVSTLKIQRTQQEDSAVYLCASSVAVGTDTQYFGPGTRLTVL.

The rearrangement joins TRBV2 to TRBJ1-6; no clear D gene. V shed 5 bases and J shed 6 bases, with 8 bases lying between them. Germline CDR1 SNHLY, CDR2 FYNNEI. There are 13 residues in the CDR3. The CDR3 spells CASSYQVNSPLHF. The DNA of the CDR3 is TGTGCCAGCAGTTATCAGGTTAATTCACCCCTCCACTTT.

This clonotype was seen ten or more times. A read error may explain this, as a much larger clone is one base away. The genes are TRBV3-1 and TRBJ1-2; TRBD1 matches at 7 bases. CDR1 is LGHDT, CDR2 YNNKEL, per germline (reference sequence). The V segment lost 3 bases and the J segment 3 bases; nucleotides outside the gene matches: 1. CDR3 length equals 13 residues. CDR3 loop: CASSHGTDYGYTF. DNA for the CDR3: TGTGCCAGCAGCCACGGGACAGACTATGGCTACACCTTC.

This clonotype was seen a few times. The chain links TRBV12-3 or TRBV12-4 to TRBJ2-7; maybe TRBD2 (5 bases). CDR3 length: 16 amino acids. Trimming took 0 bases from V and 2 from J, leaving 14 bases between them. As DNA, the CDR3 is TGTGCCAGCAGTTTAGCAGGACTCCCGGGCCCCTACGAGCAGTACTTC. This sequence encodes CASSLAGLPGPYEQYF.

The rearrangement uses TRBV2 and TRBJ1-1; 7 positions agree with TRBD1. The germline CDR1 and CDR2 sequences are SNHLY and FYNNEI. V shed 6 bases and J 2 bases; nucleotides not matched to a gene: 9. This CDR3 has 15 amino acids. CDR3 nucleotide sequence: TGTGCCAGCAGATATAGGACAGGCACAAACACTGAAGCTTTCTTT. Its protein is CASRYRTGTNTEAFF.

The sample holds a few counts of this clonotype. This may be a read error, as it is one base from a much larger clone. The chain has TRBV11-2 and TRBJ1-3; TRBD1 might be the D (6 bases). There are 15 residues in the CDR3. CDR1 is SGHAT, CDR2 FQNNGV, per germline. With 5 bases removed from V and 1 base from J, the gap between germline ends came to 12 bases. The CDR3 region is CASSGLGQSGNTIYF. The DNA of the CDR3 is TGTGCCAGCAGCGGTCTAGGACAGTCTGGAAACACCATATATTTT.

The CDR3 DNA reads TGCGCCAGCAGCTGGACAGGAATCTCCTACAATGAGCAGTACTTC. It encodes CASSWTGISYNEQYF. The chain recombines TRBV5-1 with TRBJ2-1; 7 bases fit TRBD1. TRBJ2-7 matches the DNA end more closely, so the J call is doubtful. The CDR3 consists of 15 residues. Per germline, CDR1 SGHRS and CDR2 YFSETQ.

Ten or more counts support this clonotype. This rearrangement joins TRBV6-6 to TRBJ1-2; TRBD1 matches at 9 bases. The CDR3 spans 18 residues. Germline CDR1 and CDR2: MNHNY and SVGAGI (reference sequence). The V and J ends lost 1 base and 3 bases, in that order; junction bases with no gene match: 12. This chain's CDR3 is CASSYLWDRVTSDYGYTF. The CDR3 DNA sequence: TGTGCCAGCAGTTACTTGTGGGACAGGGTAACTTCTGACTATGGCTACACCTTC.

Concerning this clonotype: A much larger clone lies a single base off, so this may be a read error. The gene calls are TRBV7-2 and TRBJ2-5; D is perhaps TRBD2 (5 bases). V dropped 5 bases and J dropped 11 bases, with 24 bases sitting between them. Germline V gene lookup returns CDR1 SGHTA and CDR2 FQGNSA. This CDR3 comprises 15 residues. This chain's CDR3 is CASSPSGWSSYQQYF. As DNA, the CDR3 is TGTGCCAGCAGCCCCTCGGGGTGGAGCTCCTACCAGCAGTACTTC.

The sample holds many counts of this clonotype. The chain has TRBV10-3 and TRBJ1-1; TRBD1 is a possible D gene (5 bases). This CDR3 region has 11 residues. Trimming shortened V by 9 bases and J by 1 base, and 6 bases separated the two germline ends. From germline, CDR1 is ENHRY and CDR2 SYGVKD. CDR3 DNA: TGTGCCATTGGACAGAACACTGAAGCTTTCTTT. Residues: CAIGQNTEAFF.

The chain employs TRBV27 and TRBJ2-7, with 8 bases that match TRBD1. CDR1 is MNHEY, CDR2 SMNVEV, per germline (reference sequence). This CDR3 region has 13 residues. V was pared by 8 bases and J by 4 bases, with 7 bases of the junction left unmatched. CDR3 nucleotide sequence: TGTGCCAGCTGGGGACAGGATGGGTACGAGCAGTACTTC. The encoded protein is CASWGQDGYEQYF.

This chain connects TRBV29-1 to TRBJ1-5, with TRBD1 as a possible D gene (6 bases). Germline CDR1 SQVTM, CDR2 ANQGSEA. The CDR3 sequence is 12 residues long. V was clipped by 7 bases and J by 7 bases, with 14 bases between them. The CDR3, as DNA: TGCAGCGCTGGACAGCCGGGGCAGCCCCAGCATTTT. Amino acids: CSAGQPGQPQHF.

The table lists this clonotype with many counts. V usage is TRBV10-3 and J usage is TRBJ1-3; D is unclear. The ends were cut back, 11 bases at V and 0 bases at J, with 11 bases in the middle. The germline V gene encodes CDR1 ENHRY and CDR2 SYGVKD. There are 13 residues in the CDR3. CDR3 bases: TGTGCCGCCTCTGGAAGCTCTGGAAACACCATATATTTT. Its protein product is CAASGSSGNTIYF.

This clonotype was picked up many times. The chain links TRBV30 to TRBJ1-1; D remains ambiguous. This CDR3 has 12 residues. Germline V gives CDR1 GTSNPN, CDR2 SVGIG (reference sequence). V gave up 2 bases and J gave up 1 base, with 5 bases separating them. CDR3 coding DNA: TGTGCCTGGAGTTATAGGAACACTGAAGCTTTCTTT. This gives the protein CAWSYRNTEAFF.

The rearrangement links TRBV2 to TRBJ1-5; weak D call: TRBD1 (6 bases). Trimming pared 6 bases from V and 0 bases from J, leaving 12 bases between. The CDR3 covers 15 residues. CDR1 is SNHLY, CDR2 FYNNEI, per germline. CDR3 nucleotides: TGTGCCAGCAGATTCTACAGGGATAGCAATCAGCCCCAGCATTTT. It encodes CASRFYRDSNQPQHF.

This clonotype appeared many times. The chain recombines TRBV7-2 with TRBJ1-1; a possible D gene is TRBD1 (5 bases). The length of the CDR3 is 16 residues. V was clipped by 4 bases and J by 1 base, with 16 bases between them. Germline values: CDR1 SGHTA, CDR2 FQGNSA. The DNA for the CDR3 is TGTGCCAGCAGCTCCGGGACCGCGGCGGGGAACACTGAAGCTTTCTTT. This sequence encodes CASSSGTAAGNTEAFF.

The rearrangement joins TRBV7-6 to TRBJ1-6; D is possibly TRBD1 (6 bases). This CDR3 spans 14 amino acids. From germline, CDR1 is SGHVS and CDR2 FNYEAQ. V was trimmed by 5 bases and J by 7 bases, leaving 12 bases between them. The CDR3 coding sequence is TGTGCCAGCAGCAGGGGGGCAGCCAATTCACCCCTCCACTTT. Protein: CASSRGAANSPLHF.